This TCR beta chain was sequenced for a study of blood T cell repertoires in COVID-19. V lost 6 bases and J 0 bases, leaving 12 bases between the germline ends. CDR1 is SNHLY and CDR2 is FYNNEI in the germline V gene. CDR3 length: 14 amino acids. Study processing details: The authors estimated nucleated cell counts from reference gene primer amplification. Some clones are missing from TCRdb's copy, which holds only in-frame ones; the method was immunoSEQ multiplex PCR. V, J and clone size are taken as reported in that table, and D and trimming were inferred from the DNA itself. The sample records 110,000 to 150,000 clones, around 87% being singletons.

The source of this sequence is a human donor in a cohort sampled during active COVID-19. Sequencing was performed on peripheral blood. This chain connects TRBV2 to TRBJ2-7; D possibly corresponds to TRBD1 (6 bases). The CDR3: CASRRQGPSYEQYF. Written as DNA, the CDR3 is TGTGCCAGCAGGAGGCAGGGGCCCTCCTACGAGCAGTACTTC.